The entry that follows covers one T cell receptor beta chain sequence. The CDR3 has 13 amino acids. CDR1 is MNHEY and CDR2 is SVGAGI in the germline V gene. The V and J ends lost 4 bases and 6 bases respectively, with 9 bases between them. Per the original data handling: Estimation of nucleated cell counts was performed using reference gene primer amplification. Here immunoSEQ multiplex PCR was the method, and the copy in TCRdb shows in-frame clones only, minus some. D and trimming come from the DNA, and the V and J calls and clone size come from that table. The sample carries roughly 480,000 clones, 75% to 90% recorded once. The data were taken from a study of blood T cell repertoires in COVID-19. Looking at the study overall: Spain, Italy and the United States supplied samples that represented acute and convalescent COVID-19. T cells, B-cell-depleted T cells, or PBMCs supplied cDNA or gDNA.

Seattle participants joined during active infection and were tracked over time. What was sequenced was peripheral blood. This sequence was found in a man aged 18 to 29 with COVID-19, enrolled during active disease. This chain connects TRBV6-5 to TRBJ2-2; D may be TRBD1 (6 bases). The DNA of the CDR3 is TGTGCCAGCAGTTCACAGGGCCCCGGGGAGCTGTTTTTT. Translating it yields CASSSQGPGELFF.